Below are 5 T cell receptor beta chains sequenced from a single sample in a study of radiation and T cells in renal cell carcinoma. Generated by immunoSEQ multiplex PCR, the TCRdb table keeps only in-frame clones and is missing some. The top ten clones hold about 17% of a sample with some 150,000 clones, roughly 90% of them seen once. Time point in this sample: blood 4 weeks post-SBRT, at nephrectomy. Indicated treatment: 15 Gy SBRT to primary tumor, nephrectomy 4 weeks later. The sample here was blood, taken from a patient whose treatment included radiotherapy and nephrectomy. Receptors originate from a woman aged 45-60 years with renal cell carcinoma.

This clone was found a few times. This sequence joins TRBV29-1 and TRBJ1-5; D might be TRBD1 (5 bases). The CDR3 totals 12 residues. Germline CDR1 SQVTM, CDR2 ANQGSEA. The germline V and J ends were trimmed by 6 bases and 3 bases, with 9 bases remaining between them. CDR3 region: CSVGEDNQPQHF. DNA of the CDR3: TGCAGCGTGGGGGAGGACAATCAGCCCCAGCATTTT.

This sequence joins TRBV7-2 and TRBJ1-2; possible D gene TRBD1, 5 bases. V lost 5 bases to trimming and J lost 6 bases, with 16 bases between them. The CDR3 loop spans 14 amino acids. Looked up from germline, CDR1 is SGHTA and CDR2 is FQGNSA. The CDR3, as DNA: TGTGCCAGCAGCCCAGGGCCCCCCCCTAATGGCTACACCTTC. Its translation: CASSPGPPPNGYTF.

This chain uses TRBV5-4 with TRBJ2-5; D possibly corresponds to TRBD1 (5 bases). Germline V CDR1 and CDR2: SGHNT, YYREEE (reference sequence). The V end was cut by 0 bases, the J end by 5 bases, with 11 bases between. The CDR3 has 14 residues. The CDR3 sequence is CASSLVGPGETQYF. The CDR3 DNA is TGTGCCAGCAGCTTGGTAGGCCCAGGGGAGACCCAGTACTTC.

The chain uses TRBV27 and TRBJ1-1; D gene uncertain. The germline V gene has CDR1 MNHEY and CDR2 SMNVEV (reference sequence). V gave up 6 bases and J gave up 13 bases, with 18 bases separating them. The CDR3 covers 12 residues. CDR3 nucleotides: TGTGCCAGCAGCCTTAAACCGGTCCGCGGTTTCTTT. Translating it yields CASSLKPVRGFF.

The chain joins TRBV7-7 to TRBJ1-1; weak D call: TRBD1 (6 bases). This CDR3 comprises 13 residues. Per germline, CDR1 SSHAT and CDR2 FNYEAQ (reference sequence). V was cut by 0 bases and J by 8 bases, with 10 bases left in between. CDR3 sequence reads: CASSLAPDSEAFF. CDR3 coding DNA: TGTGCCAGCAGCTTAGCGCCGGACAGCGAAGCTTTCTTT. Complete variable domain (other parts from reference TRBV7-7 and TRBJ1-1): GAGVSQSPRYKVTKRGQDVTLRCDPISSHATLYWYQQALGQGPEFLTYFNYEAQPDKSGLPSDRFSAERPEGSISTLTIQRTEQRDSAMYRCASSLAPDSEAFFGQGTRLTVV.